The 16 T cell receptor beta chains presented below share a single source sample, sequenced in a study of OX40 agonist ivuxolimab in advanced cancers. Assay used: immunoSEQ multiplex PCR; TCRdb lists only in-frame clones, some missing. The sample lists about 100,000 clones, less than 95% seen once, with around 1.5% in the top ten. Sequencing was performed on CD4+ or CD8+ T cells sorted from blood, taken in a trial of the OX40 agonist ivuxolimab. These receptors originate from an adult with an advanced solid tumor such as melanoma, head and neck, liver or kidney cancer.

The rearrangement links TRBV2 to TRBJ1-1, with TRBD1 as a possible D gene (6 bases). V dropped 6 bases and J dropped 1 base, with 21 bases sitting between them. CDR1 and CDR2 (germline): SNHLY, FYNNEI. CDR3 length equals 17 residues. The CDR3 region has the DNA TGTGCCAGCAGGGGCGACATGGGCAGGGGATCGAACACTGAAGCTTTCTTT. Protein: CASRGDMGRGSNTEAFF.

The DNA for the CDR3 is TGTGCCAGTAGTAGGGTAACCGGGGAGCTGTTTTTT. As protein: CASSRVTGELFF. The genes are TRBV19 and TRBJ2-2, with D unresolved. CDR1 is LNHDA, CDR2 SQIVND, per germline (reference sequence). V was pared by 4 bases and J by 5 bases, with 5 bases between. This CDR3 spans 12 amino acids.

The chain carries TRBV11-3 and TRBJ2-3; D uncertain. V was shortened by 1 base and J by 3 bases, with 23 bases between the two germline ends. This CDR3 has 19 amino acids. Germline CDR1 SGHNT, CDR2 YENEEA. CDR3 in amino acids: CASSLVRILGVAETDTQYF. CDR3 in DNA: TGTGCCAGCAGCTTAGTACGAATTCTCGGCGTTGCGGAAACAGATACGCAGTATTTT.

This clone showed up just once. The V gene is TRBV5-1, the J gene TRBJ1-2; 9 bases match TRBD1. The V gene end was trimmed by 3 bases and the J gene end by 4 bases; junction bases not matched to a gene: 7. Germline V gives CDR1 SGHRS, CDR2 YFSETQ. CDR3 length: 15 amino acids. The CDR3 DNA reads TGCGCCAGCAGCTCGGGACAGGGCGGTGGCTATGGCTACACCTTC. Translating it yields CASSSGQGGGYGYTF.

The chain links TRBV5-4 to TRBJ2-7, with a tentative D call TRBD2 (6 bases). Germline V gives CDR1 SGHNT, CDR2 YYREEE (reference sequence). The V end lost 0 bases, the J end lost 2 bases, and 12 bases lay between the germline ends. This CDR3 has 15 residues. As DNA, the CDR3 is TGTGCCAGCAGCTTGGGACTAGTAAACACCTACGAGCAGTACTTC. Protein product: CASSLGLVNTYEQYF.

The rearrangement uses TRBV6-6 and TRBJ2-3; 12 bases line up with TRBD2. This CDR3 spans 14 amino acids. Germline values: CDR1 MNHNY, CDR2 SVGAGI (reference sequence). J gave up 4 bases and V 7 bases, and 3 bases lay outside the gene matches. The chain's CDR3 is CASNLAGGADTQYF. DNA for the CDR3: TGTGCCAGCAACCTAGCGGGAGGGGCAGATACGCAGTATTTT.

The rearrangement links TRBV9 to TRBJ1-1, with D perhaps matching TRBD1 (5 bases). This CDR3 spans 15 amino acids. The germline V gene encodes CDR1 SGDLS and CDR2 YYNGEE. The V gene lost 5 bases and the J gene lost 5 bases, with 19 bases spanning the gap. CDR3: CASSRSGRVGTEAFF. CDR3 coding DNA: TGTGCCAGCAGTAGATCGGGCAGGGTGGGGACTGAAGCTTTCTTT. Filled out from reference TRBV9 and TRBJ1-1, the complete variable domain reads DSGVTQTPKHLITATGQRVTLRCSPRSGDLSVYWYQQSLDQGLQFLIQYYNGEERAKGNILERFSAQQFPDLHSELNLSSLELGDSALYFCASSRSGRVGTEAFFGQGTRLTVV.

The V gene is TRBV5-4, the J gene TRBJ2-2; D might be TRBD1 or TRBD2, each matching 6 bases. V was clipped by 4 bases and J by 0 bases, with 13 bases between them. This CDR3 comprises 16 residues. Germline values: CDR1 SGHNT, CDR2 YYREEE (reference sequence). For the CDR3, the DNA is TGTGCCAGCAGCCCAGTGGGGGGCCCGAACACCGGGGAGCTGTTTTTT. It yields the protein CASSPVGGPNTGELFF.

The chain couples TRBV6-4 to TRBJ1-2; D gene ambiguous. Germline loops: CDR1 MRHNA, CDR2 SNTAGT. The CDR3 sequence is 13 residues long. V was pared by 4 bases and J by 4 bases, with 10 bases between. CDR3 DNA sequence: TGTGCCAGCAGTGGCGGCAGAAGCTATGGCTACACCTTC. It encodes CASSGGRSYGYTF.

This chain links TRBV10-3 with TRBJ2-3, with 7 bases lining up with TRBD2. The CDR3 loop spans 15 amino acids. J was trimmed by 2 bases and V by 6 bases; bases with no gene match: 8. CDR1 is ENHRY, CDR2 SYGVKD, per germline. CDR3 DNA: TGTGCCATCAGGCCTGGGGGGGGTAACACAGATACGCAGTATTTT. Protein product: CAIRPGGGNTDTQYF.

The genes are TRBV19 and TRBJ2-3; 7 bases match TRBD2. Germline V gives CDR1 LNHDA, CDR2 SQIVND (reference sequence). The V gene end was trimmed by 3 bases and the J gene end by 10 bases; junction bases not matched to a gene: 10. This CDR3 has 14 residues. The CDR3 here is CASSMGGRNQAQYF. The CDR3 DNA reads TGTGCCAGTAGTATGGGAGGGAGGAACCAAGCGCAGTATTTT.

This clone was seen once. The J gene is TRBJ2-5, the V gene TRBV2; D possibly uses TRBD1 or TRBD2 (6 bases each). The CDR3 spans 13 residues. Germline CDR1 is SNHLY and CDR2 is FYNNEI. Trimming left V 3 bases short and J 5 bases short, with 10 bases between. CDR3 nucleotides: TGTGCCAGCAGTGAGGAAGGGGGGGAGACCCAGTACTTC. Its protein is CASSEEGGETQYF.

The chain links TRBV7-2 to TRBJ2-7, with a tentative D call TRBD1 (6 bases). V was pared by 1 base and J by 0 bases, with 7 bases between. From germline, CDR1 is SGHTA and CDR2 FQGNSA. This CDR3 region has 14 residues. CDR3 in DNA: TGTGCCAGCAGCTTAGAGGGGGTCTCCTACGAGCAGTACTTC. Its protein product is CASSLEGVSYEQYF.

Regarding this clone: The junction differs from germline at one of its ends, possibly a read error. V and J are TRBV5-1 and TRBJ2-7; a weak D match, TRBD1 (5 bases). In germline, CDR1 is SGHRS, CDR2 YFSETQ. This CDR3 spans 15 amino acids. CDR3 sequence reads: CANSFDTGSSYEQYF. The CDR3 DNA reads as TGCGCCAACAGCTTCGACACAGGATCTTCCTACGAGCAGTACTTC.

The genes are TRBV7-3 and TRBJ2-7; 12 nucleotides agree with TRBD1. Germline assignment: CDR1 SGHTA and CDR2 FQGTGA. J lost 6 bases, V lost 5 bases, and 17 bases had no gene match. CDR3 size: 18 residues. CDR3 region: CASSRGGGTGGQVSEQYF. The CDR3 DNA is TGTGCCAGCAGCCGCGGAGGCGGGACAGGGGGCCAAGTTAGCGAGCAGTACTTC. The full variable domain, completed using reference TRBV7-3 and TRBJ2-7, is GAGVSQTPSNKVTEKGKYVELRCDPISGHTALYWYRQSLGQGPEFLIYFQGTGAADDSGLPNDRFFAVRPEGSVSTLKIQRTERGDSAVYLCASSRGGGTGGQVSEQYFGPGTRLTVT.

The V and J genes are TRBV7-3 and TRBJ2-2; a weak D match, TRBD1 (5 bases). The length of the CDR3 is 15 residues. The V gene lost 5 bases and the J gene lost 8 bases, with 18 bases spanning the gap. CDR1 and CDR2 (germline): SGHTA, FQGTGA. DNA for the CDR3: TGTGCCAGCAGCCCACAAACAGGATCCACAGGGGAGCTGTTTTTT. Translation: CASSPQTGSTGELFF. Drawing the rest from reference TRBV7-3 and TRBJ2-2, the complete variable domain is GAGVSQTPSNKVTEKGKYVELRCDPISGHTALYWYRQSLGQGPEFLIYFQGTGAADDSGLPNDRFFAVRPEGSVSTLKIQRTERGDSAVYLCASSPQTGSTGELFFGEGSRLTVL.